These 22 T cell receptor beta chains came from one sample sequenced in a study of blood T cell repertoires in COVID-19. The protocol was immunoSEQ multiplex PCR, while the TCRdb copy is restricted to in-frame clones and leaves out a portion. The data show about 84,000 clones, about 95% seen once. The material sequenced was peripheral blood. These receptors were obtained from a human donor with active COVID-19. The donor label of this sample is uncertain.

This chain joins TRBV24-1 and TRBJ2-2; 7 bases agree with TRBD1. V was pared by 1 base and J by 7 bases, with 11 bases of the junction left unmatched. Germline V gene data show CDR1 as KGHDR and CDR2 as SFDVKD. This CDR3 is 17 amino acids long. The CDR3 nucleotides are TGTGCCACCAGTGATTTTCTCGCAGGGTCAGGGGGCGGGGAGCTGTTTTTT. Protein: CATSDFLAGSGGGELFF.

The gene calls are TRBV29-1 and TRBJ2-5; 10 bases are a match to TRBD2. J lost 6 bases, V lost 4 bases, and 14 bases had no gene match. CDR3 size: 16 residues. Germline V gene data show CDR1 as SQVTM and CDR2 as ANQGSEA. The CDR3 loop is CSVAPGLAGVLKTQYF. DNA of the CDR3: TGCAGCGTTGCTCCTGGGCTAGCGGGAGTTTTAAAGACCCAGTACTTC.

The rearrangement links TRBV11-2 to TRBJ2-2, with a possible D match to TRBD2 (6 bases). The germline CDR1 and CDR2 sequences are SGHAT and FQNNGV. CDR3 length equals 16 residues. The ends were cut back, 2 bases at V and 5 bases at J, with 15 bases in the middle. The CDR3, as DNA: TGTGCCAGCAGCTTATTACCGGGACTCGGGACCGGGGAGCTGTTTTTT. Protein product: CASSLLPGLGTGELFF.

This chain uses TRBV19 with TRBJ2-7; weak D call: TRBD2 (7 bases). The CDR3 is 13 amino acids. Germline V gene sequence: CDR1 LNHDA, CDR2 SQIVND (reference sequence). Trimming left V 2 bases short and J 5 bases short, with 10 bases between. The CDR3 bases are TGTGCCAGTAGTATAAGGGGGGGCGACGAGCAGTACTTC. As protein: CASSIRGGDEQYF.

J is TRBJ2-1 and V is TRBV12-2; TRBD2, the D gene given by the table, was not confirmed from the DNA. TRBV12-2 is tagged as a pseudogene. The CDR3 has 15 residues. CDR3 sequence reads: CASREGLFPYNEQFF. The CDR3 DNA sequence: TGTGCAAGTCGCGAAGGACTGTTTCCCTACAATGAGCAGTTCTTC.

The rearrangement joins TRBV28 to TRBJ2-1, with 7 bases fitting TRBD2. The CDR3 is 17 amino acids. Germline assignment: CDR1 MDHEN and CDR2 SYDVKM. After removal of 3 bases from V and 4 bases from J, the junction contained 12 bases not matched to a gene. CDR3 sequence (DNA): TGTGCCAGCAGTTTGGGGGTCGGAGCGGGAAATTACAATGAGCAGTTCTTC. Translated: CASSLGVGAGNYNEQFF.

This clone was detected only once. The rearrangement uses TRBV7-9 and TRBJ2-1; TRBD1 agrees at 9 bases. CDR3 length: 14 residues. Germline V gives CDR1 SEHNR, CDR2 FQNEAQ (reference sequence). The J segment lost 8 bases and the V segment lost 3 bases, leaving 5 bases of the junction unmatched. In nucleotides, the CDR3 is TGTGCCAGCAGCTTGGGACAGGGTGTGGATGAGCAGTTCTTC. It specifies CASSLGQGVDEQFF.

The chain couples TRBV18 to TRBJ2-1; TRBD2 aligns across 13 bases. V gave up 1 base and J gave up 3 bases; unmatched junction bases: 9. There are 19 residues in the CDR3. Germline loops: CDR1 KGHSH, CDR2 LQKENI. The CDR3 is CASSPRPTSGGVIYNEQFF. The CDR3 nucleotides read TGTGCCAGCTCACCACGGCCTACTAGCGGGGGGGTTATCTACAATGAGCAGTTCTTC.

V and J are TRBV6-2 or TRBV6-3 and TRBJ2-3; 11 nucleotides match TRBD2. The ends lost 2 bases at V and 7 bases at J; junction bases unmatched: 5. This CDR3 is 15 amino acids long. Germline CDR1 reads MNHEY; CDR2 reads SVGEGT. The CDR3 here is CASSYLLAGGHTQYF. In DNA, the CDR3 is TGTGCCAGCAGTTACCTCCTAGCGGGGGGCCATACGCAGTATTTT.

The chain employs TRBV29-1 and TRBJ1-5, with TRBD1 matching 10 bases. The V gene's germline CDR1 is SQVTM and CDR2 ANQGSEA. CDR3 length: 15 amino acids. Unmatched junction bases numbered 10, after V lost 4 bases and J lost 7 bases. The chain's CDR3 is CSVASGQGGKQPQHF. CDR3 nucleotides: TGCAGCGTTGCTTCCGGACAGGGGGGGAAACAGCCCCAGCATTTT. The full variable domain, completed using reference TRBV29-1 and TRBJ1-5, is SAVISQKPSRDICQRGTSLTIQCQVDSQVTMMFWYRQQPGQSLTLIATANQGSEATYESGFVIDKFPISRPNLTFSTLTVSNMSPEDSSIYLCSVASGQGGKQPQHFGDGTRLSIL.

The chain joins TRBV11-3 to TRBJ1-6, with D hard to call. Germline loops: CDR1 SGHNT, CDR2 YENEEA. The V gene lost 5 bases and the J gene lost 10 bases, with 12 bases spanning the gap. The CDR3 is 13 amino acids. Written as DNA, the CDR3 is TGTGCCAGCAGCCCTTCGTCGAGGTCACCCCTCCACTTT. Protein product: CASSPSSRSPLHF.

The rearrangement links TRBV3-1 (or the pseudogene TRBV3-2) to TRBJ1-2; perhaps TRBD1 as D (6 bases). V dropped 4 bases and J dropped 2 bases, with 8 bases sitting between them. The length of the CDR3 is 13 residues. Germline CDR1 is LGHDT and CDR2 is YNNKEL (reference sequence). CDR3 residues: CASSPTGNYGYTF. The CDR3 nucleotides read TGTGCCAGCAGCCCCACAGGGAACTATGGCTACACCTTC.

The genes are TRBV27 and TRBJ1-2, with TRBD1 as a possible D gene (6 bases). Germline CDR1 is MNHEY and CDR2 is SMNVEV (reference sequence). The CDR3 has 14 residues. V was clipped by 8 bases and J by 6 bases, with 19 bases between them. CDR3: CASRTRGSQDGYTF. Written as DNA, the CDR3 is TGTGCCAGCCGCACCAGGGGCTCCCAGGATGGCTACACCTTC.

J is TRBJ2-3 and V is TRBV9; tentative D call: TRBD2 (5 bases). The CDR3 is made up of 12 amino acids. Germline V gives CDR1 SGDLS, CDR2 YYNGEE. V was shortened by 5 bases and J by 3 bases, with 7 bases between the two germline ends. The DNA for the CDR3 is TGTGCCAGCAGGGGCGGGACAGATACGCAGTATTTT. Residues: CASRGGTDTQYF.

V is TRBV27 and J is TRBJ2-3; D gene unclear. The ends were cut back, 8 bases at V and 1 base at J, with 13 bases in the middle. This CDR3 region has 14 residues. Germline loops: CDR1 MNHEY, CDR2 SMNVEV (reference sequence). CDR3 nucleotides: TGTGCCAGCTCTTTGGAGTTCGGCACAGATACGCAGTATTTT. Protein sequence: CASSLEFGTDTQYF.

V usage is TRBV5-1 and J usage is TRBJ1-2; a weak D match, TRBD1 (5 bases). V was clipped by 0 bases and J by 3 bases, with 6 bases between them. The CDR3 totals 13 residues. Germline CDR1 is SGHRS and CDR2 is YFSETQ. The CDR3 region has the DNA TGCGCCAGCAGCTTGGAACAGGACTATGGCTACACCTTC. Translation gives CASSLEQDYGYTF.

As DNA, the CDR3 is TGTGCCAGCAGCCGCCGTAGCGGGAACGCTGCCTACGAGCAGTACTTC. Protein product: CASSRRSGNAAYEQYF. This sequence joins TRBV3-1 (or the pseudogene TRBV3-2) and TRBJ2-7; 8 bases line up with TRBD2. V was clipped by 4 bases and J by 2 bases; unmatched bases: 10. The CDR3 covers 16 residues. Germline CDR1 and CDR2: LGHDT and YNNKEL (reference sequence).

The rearrangement joins TRBV28 to TRBJ2-2, with 8 nucleotides matching TRBD2. The CDR3 has 18 residues. Germline V lookup: CDR1 MDHEN, CDR2 SYDVKM. The junction had 20 bases not matched to a gene; V was cut back by 6 bases and J by 8 bases. The CDR3 loop reads CASSQSGGAGTWAGELFF. The CDR3 DNA reads TGTGCCAGCAGCCAAAGCGGGGGCGCCGGGACCTGGGCTGGGGAGCTGTTTTTT.

As concerns this clone: One junction end disagrees with the germline gene, perhaps due to a read error. The chain employs TRBV7-7 and TRBJ2-1, with D perhaps TRBD2 (6 bases). The CDR3 runs 14 residues. The germline CDR1 and CDR2 sequences are SSHAT and FNYEAQ (reference sequence). The CDR3, as DNA: TGTGCTAGCAGGGACTTGTACTCCTACAATGAGCAGTTCTTC. It is translated as CASRDLYSYNEQFF.

Here the CDR3 DNA reads TGTGCCAGCCTATCGAGCGGGGGCGAAGATACGCAGTATTTT. It yields the protein CASLSSGGEDTQYF. The rearrangement joins TRBV6-5 to TRBJ2-3; the match to TRBD2 covers 8 bases. The CDR3 covers 14 residues. Germline-derived CDR1 and CDR2 are MNHEY and SVGAGI. The junction had 9 bases not matched to a gene; V was cut back by 8 bases and J by 5 bases.

To note about this clone: One end of the junction varies from germline; a read error may be responsible. The same CDR3 can be traced to other DNA sequences in this sample. The rearrangement joins TRBV19 to TRBJ1-5, with unresolved D. CDR1 and CDR2 (germline): LNHDA, SQIVND (reference sequence). This CDR3 contains 15 residues. In DNA, the CDR3 is TGCGCCAGTAGTATCGGCGGCTATAGCAATCAGCCCCAGCATTTT. Translating it yields CASSIGGYSNQPQHF.

The V call is TRBV27, the J call TRBJ2-3; 9 bases are shared with TRBD1. Trimming cost V 6 bases and J 10 bases; bases outside gene matches: 14. Germline CDR1 reads MNHEY; CDR2 reads SMNVEV (reference sequence). This CDR3 is built from 15 residues. The CDR3 region has the DNA TGTGCCAGCAGCTCGGGACAGGGTGCCAGCGGGGCGCAGTATTTT. Protein sequence: CASSSGQGASGAQYF.